This T cell receptor beta chain came from a study of blood T cells in healthy people across ages. General study results and limits: Any conclusive comparison of naive versus antigen-experienced cells was prevented by using unsorted PBMCs.

A sample-barcoded 5' primer and a J-beta primer mix were used in a second PCR of roughly 6 to 12 cycles. TCRdb itself ran the 5' RACE reads through MiXCR, one entry per CDR3 protein. The table lists more than 900,000 distinct CDR3 sequences, 29% of them singletons. The table lists this clonotype with a few counts. The target antigen is unknown. V dropped 5 bases and J dropped 7; count of bases not matched to a gene: 7. Per germline, CDR1 SGHTA and CDR2 FQGNSA. There are 14 residues in the CDR3. These data also formed part of another study, on T cells of mothers and their children. From that second work: Donors were three healthy Caucasian mothers and their six children. Extraction yielded RNA that went, in full, into cDNA synthesis at about 1.6 ug per 15 ul.

Sequenced input: blood. This clonotype was sampled from a woman aged 40 to 49 in good health. The chain uses TRBV7-2 and TRBJ1-4; 7 nucleotides agree with TRBD1. CDR3 sequence reads: CASSRQGWSEKLFF. CDR3 bases: TGTGCCAGCAGCCGACAGGGTTGGAGTGAAAAACTGTTTTTT. The full variable domain, rest sourced from reference TRBV7-2 and TRBJ1-4, is GAGVSQSPSNKVTEKGKDVELRCDPISGHTALYWYRQSLGQGLEFLIYFQGNSAPDKSGLPSDRFSAERTGGSVSTLTIQRTQQEDSAVYLCASSRQGWSEKLFFGSGTQLSVL.